A selection of T cell receptor beta chains follows, all from one sample in a study of T-cell memory formation after mild COVID-19. TCRdb processed the 5' RACE reads anew with MiXCR; each CDR3 protein has one entry. The sample contains about half a million distinct CDR3 sequences, around a sixth of which appear only once. Sequencing used PBMCs or a T cell subset sorted from them (not recorded which). These receptors all stem from an adult woman who had mild COVID-19 (a few samples of this study predate the infection). Cell type and time point are not known. Each CDR3 is given with its conserved first and last residue. A D gene is named only where the DNA matches it firmly. Expanded clones get a size class; other rows say once, few or many, or leave the size out.

j_call cdr3_length clone_size d_call v_call cdr3_nt cdr3_aa
TRBJ2-1 13 . . TRBV4-3 TGCGCCAGCAGCCAAGTCCGAGGGGGGAAAGGGTTCTTC CASSQVRGGKGFF
TRBJ2-5 12 . TRBD2 TRBV15 TGTGCCACCAGCATAGGGCGGGAGTTTCGAGACTTC CATSIGREFRDF
TRBJ2-2 16 once . TRBV25-1 TGTGCCAGCAGTGCAGGGCCCGACGTTTGGTCCGTGGAGCTGTTTTTT CASSAGPDVWSVELFF
TRBJ2-3 16 many . TRBV7-2 TGTGCCAGCAGACCTCCGGGACTCTCTAGCACAGATACGCAGTATTTT CASRPPGLSSTDTQYF
TRBJ1-1 12 . . TRBV6-2/TRBV6-3 TGTGCCAGCAGTACAAGGCAGGGCGAAGCTTTCTTT CASSTRQGEAFF
TRBJ2-6 15 . . TRBV5-1 TGCGCCAGCAGCTTGCCGGCCGCTGGGGCCAACGTCCTGACTTTC CASSLPAAGANVLTF
TRBJ1-1 13 few . TRBV30 TGTGCCTGGAGTGTCTCAGGGGACACTGAAGCTTTCTTT CAWSVSGDTEAFF
TRBJ2-1 15 few . TRBV2 TGTGCCAGCAACTACGCGGGGTCATCCTACAATGAGCAGTTCTTC CASNYAGSSYNEQFF
TRBJ1-4 15 . . TRBV7-2 TGTGCCAGCAGCTGGGGGCCAGGGACTAATGAAAAACTGTTTTTT CASSWGPGTNEKLFF
TRBJ2-1 21 few TRBD2 TRBV5-1 TGCGCCAGCAGCTTGGCCGGTCTCGCGGGAGGCCCTTTGAGCTCCTACAATGAGCAGTTCTTC CASSLAGLAGGPLSSYNEQFF
TRBJ2-3 11 few . TRBV6-2/TRBV6-3 TGTGCCAGCGCGCAAGGGGATACGCAGTATTTT CASAQGDTQYF
TRBJ2-5 14 . . TRBV9 TGTGCCAGCAGCGCCGATGGAGGGGTGGAGACCCAGTACTTC CASSADGGVETQYF
TRBJ1-5 13 . . TRBV6-6 TGTGCCAGCAGCCACCGGACTAATCAGCCCCAGCATTTT CASSHRTNQPQHF
TRBJ2-7 15 few TRBD2 TRBV4-1 TGCGCCAGCAGCCAAGACTCGACTAGCGGATACGAGCAGTACTTC CASSQDSTSGYEQYF
TRBJ1-1 15 few . TRBV4-2 TGTGCCAGCAGCCACGACCGAGCAAGGAACACTGAAGCTTTCTTT CASSHDRARNTEAFF
TRBJ2-1 17 few TRBD2 TRBV9 TGTGCCAGCAGCGCCTCTAGCGGGGGGTTGTTCTACAATGAGCAGTTCTTC CASSASSGGLFYNEQFF
TRBJ2-1 13 . TRBD2 TRBV15 TGTGCCACCAGCAGAAGACTAGCTAATGAGCAGTTCTTC CATSRRLANEQFF
TRBJ1-1 15 . TRBD1 TRBV7-8 TGTGCCAGCAGCCACGACAGGGGAAGGACTGCTGAAGCTTTCTTT CASSHDRGRTAEAFF
TRBJ2-1 14 few TRBD2 TRBV5-1 TGCGCCAGCAAGGCGGGAGAAACCTACAATGAGCAGTTCTTC CASKAGETYNEQFF
TRBJ2-1 15 few TRBD2 TRBV7-2 TGTGCCAGCAGGTTTAGCGGGATTTTCTACAATGAGCAGTTCTTC CASRFSGIFYNEQFF
TRBJ2-5 15 many TRBD1 TRBV5-1 TGCGCCAGCAGCTCCCAGGGGGCTCGGCAAGAGACCCAGTACTTC CASSSQGARQETQYF
TRBJ2-1 15 few . TRBV29-1 TGCAGCGTTGAAGGGAGGGCAGGGATCTACAATGAGCAGTTCTTC CSVEGRAGIYNEQFF
TRBJ2-1 13 . TRBD2 TRBV11-2 TGTGCCAGCAGCTTGGGACTAGAAAATGAGCAGTTCTTC CASSLGLENEQFF
TRBJ1-2 11 . . TRBV19 TGTGCCAGTAGTATGGGTTCGGGCTACACCTTC CASSMGSGYTF
TRBJ2-2 16 . TRBD2 TRBV4-3 TGCGCCAGCAGCCTCGCTAGCGGGGGCGTCGCCGGGGAGCTGTTTTTT CASSLASGGVAGELFF
TRBJ1-3 16 few . TRBV12-3/TRBV12-4 TGTGCCAGCAGTCCTACCGTGGGGGGGGCTGGAAACACCATATATTTT CASSPTVGGAGNTIYF
TRBJ1-1 14 . . TRBV6-1 TGTGCCAGCAGTTTTTCGGGGAAGAACACTGAAGCTTTCTTT CASSFSGKNTEAFF
TRBJ2-7 14 . TRBD1 TRBV15 TGTGCCACCAGCACCCGACAGGGGTTCTACGAGCAGTACTTC CATSTRQGFYEQYF
TRBJ2-2 14 . . TRBV5-6 TGTGCCAGCAGCCCCACGGTGCCCACCGGGGAGCTGTTTTTT CASSPTVPTGELFF
TRBJ2-7 15 few TRBD1 TRBV3-1 TGTGCCAGCAGCTCCCGGGACAGCGGCGCCTACGAGCAGTACTTC CASSSRDSGAYEQYF
TRBJ2-1 14 . . TRBV6-5 TGTGCCAGCAGTTACGGGACTGTTAACAATGAGCAGTTCTTC CASSYGTVNNEQFF
TRBJ2-5 14 . . TRBV9 TGTGCCAGCAGCGCCACAGGATTAAAAGAGACCCAGTACTTC CASSATGLKETQYF
TRBJ2-1 19 many TRBD1 TRBV28 TGTGCCAGCAGTTTACCGTGGCAGGGGGCGGCCCTCTCCTACAATGAGCAGTTCTTC CASSLPWQGAALSYNEQFF
TRBJ2-2 13 once . TRBV3-1 TGTGCCAGCATCCCCAGGGGCGGTGGGGAGCTGTTTTTT CASIPRGGGELFF
TRBJ2-7 14 . . TRBV6-5 TGTGCCAGCAGTTACGGCGGACTGAACTACGAGCAGTACTTC CASSYGGLNYEQYF
TRBJ2-7 16 . TRBD2 TRBV6-2/TRBV6-3 TGTGCCAGCAGTATGACTAGCGGGAAATTGGACTACGAGCAGTACTTC CASSMTSGKLDYEQYF
TRBJ2-6 16 . TRBD1 TRBV9 TGTGCCAGCAGCGTAGGACAGGGGGCTGGGGCCAACGTCCTGACTTTC CASSVGQGAGANVLTF
TRBJ1-6 15 . . TRBV20-1 TGCAGTGCAACCCCGCGTTCCCAGTATAATTCACCCCTCCACTTT CSATPRSQYNSPLHF
TRBJ2-1 13 . . TRBV29-1 TGCAGCGTTATCCCCCGAGGCTACAATGAGCAGTTCTTC CSVIPRGYNEQFF
TRBJ2-1 16 few TRBD1 TRBV18 TGTGCCAGCTCACATCCGGGACAGGGGTTGGTAAATGAGCAGTTCTTC CASSHPGQGLVNEQFF
TRBJ2-1 15 many . TRBV6-2/TRBV6-3 TGTGCCAGCAGGGCTTGGAGGGTGTCCTACAATGAGCAGTTCTTC CASRAWRVSYNEQFF
TRBJ1-1 14 . . TRBV29-1 TGCAGCGTTGAAGATCCGAGGGGTTCCACTGAAGCTTTCTTT CSVEDPRGSTEAFF
TRBJ2-5 15 few . TRBV7-9 TGTGCCAGCAGCTTAGAAGTTCCCGAGTCAGAGACCCAGTACTTC CASSLEVPESETQYF
TRBJ1-6 14 . . TRBV6-5 TGTGCCAGCAGTGCCGGGACACTCAATTCACCCCTCCACTTT CASSAGTLNSPLHF
TRBJ2-5 12 . . TRBV20-1 TGCAGTGCTAAGGGGGTCCGAGAGACCCAGTACTTC CSAKGVRETQYF
TRBJ1-1 14 . . TRBV7-6 TGTGCCAGCAGCTTAAGCGGGGGGCGAACTGAAGCTTTCTTT CASSLSGGRTEAFF
TRBJ1-2 13 few . TRBV14 TGTGCCAGCAGCCCGTTCGGGTACTATGGCTACACCTTC CASSPFGYYGYTF
TRBJ2-7 14 many . TRBV5-1 TGCGCCAGCAGCGCTCGCGGGCAGTCGGAGGAGCAGTACTTC CASSARGQSEEQYF
TRBJ2-3 17 few . TRBV7-6 TGTGCCAGCAGCTTAACCGGGCCCTCGAGGGGCTCAGATACGCAGTATTTT CASSLTGPSRGSDTQYF
TRBJ2-7 15 . TRBD2 TRBV6-5 TGTGCCAGCAGCTATAGACTAGCGGGGGCCTACGAGCAGTACTTC CASSYRLAGAYEQYF
TRBJ1-2 15 few TRBD1 TRBV13 TGTGCCAGCAGCCTAGGGACAGGTGGAAACTATGGCTACACCTTC CASSLGTGGNYGYTF
TRBJ1-1 18 . TRBD1 TRBV12-5 TGTGCTAGTGGTTCCCGTCCCGGGACAGGGGAACCAAACACTGAAGCTTTCTTT CASGSRPGTGEPNTEAFF
TRBJ2-4 13 few TRBD2 TRBV11-2 TGTGCCAGCAGCTTAAGCGGGGAAAACATTCAGTACTTC CASSLSGENIQYF
TRBJ2-3 17 . . TRBV7-9 TGTGCCAGCAGCCCACCCCCCTGGAGGATGAGTACAGATACGCAGTATTTT CASSPPPWRMSTDTQYF
TRBJ1-1 12 many TRBD1 TRBV27 TGCGCCAGTAGGACAGGGGGCACTGAAGCTTTCTTT CASRTGGTEAFF
TRBJ1-5 15 . . TRBV7-9 TGTTCCAGCAGCCGTACAGGGAGGAACAATCAGCCCCAGCATTTT CSSSRTGRNNQPQHF